The 12 T cell receptor beta chains presented below share a single source sample, sequenced in a study of blood T cell repertoires in COVID-19. Libraries were prepared by immunoSEQ multiplex PCR; TCRdb keeps only in-frame clonotypes and omits some of them. The table includes about 300,000 clones, approximately 85% detected once. Source material: peripheral blood. The receptors stem from a human donor in a cohort sampled during active COVID-19.

The J gene is TRBJ2-4, the V gene TRBV12-3 or TRBV12-4; D uncertain. The V end was cut by 2 bases, the J end by 2 bases, with 4 bases between. The CDR3 contains 13 residues. The CDR3 DNA sequence: TGTGCCAGCAGTTTAAACTCCAAAAACATTCAGTACTTC. It is translated as CASSLNSKNIQYF.

The rearrangement joins TRBV6-1 to TRBJ2-6; 7 nucleotides match TRBD2. Germline V gene lookup returns CDR1 MNHNS and CDR2 SASEGT. This CDR3 has 17 amino acids. V shed 2 bases and J 2 bases; nucleotides not matched to a gene: 6. The CDR3 here is CASSEKGRGPGANVLTF. The CDR3 nucleotides read TGTGCCAGCAGTGAAAAGGGGAGGGGTCCTGGGGCCAACGTCCTGACTTTC.

The V and J genes are TRBV7-7 and TRBJ2-5; D perhaps matches TRBD1 (6 bases). V lost 5 bases to trimming and J lost 5 bases, with 18 bases between them. The CDR3 covers 15 residues. CDR1 SSHAT and CDR2 FNYEAQ come from the germline V gene (reference sequence). As DNA, the CDR3 is TGTGCCAGCAGCGCGCTCAGGGGAGTGGGGGAGACCCAGTACTTC. This codes for CASSALRGVGETQYF.

The chain recombines TRBV19 with TRBJ2-7, with 10 bases fitting TRBD2. The length of the CDR3 is 14 residues. V lost 8 bases and J lost 5; bases outside the gene matches: 9. The germline V gene has CDR1 LNHDA and CDR2 SQIVND (reference sequence). This chain's CDR3 is CASASSGSSNEQYF. DNA of the CDR3: TGTGCCAGTGCCTCTAGCGGGAGTTCCAACGAGCAGTACTTC.

The chain joins TRBV19 to TRBJ2-1, with D possibly matching TRBD2 (6 bases). The germline gives CDR1 LNHDA, CDR2 SQIVND (reference sequence). The CDR3 spans 15 residues. The V end was cut by 4 bases, the J end by 5 bases, with 15 bases between. The CDR3 protein is CASSNAGSPHNEQFF. CDR3 coding DNA: TGTGCCAGTAGTAACGCGGGGTCCCCTCACAATGAGCAGTTCTTC.

V is TRBV9 and J is TRBJ2-2, with D uncertain. CDR1 SGDLS and CDR2 YYNGEE come from the germline V gene. The germline V and J ends were trimmed by 4 bases and 8 bases, with 9 bases remaining between them. This CDR3 has 12 residues. CDR3 sequence reads: CASSLESGELFF. CDR3 sequence (DNA): TGTGCCAGCAGCCTTGAGTCGGGGGAGCTGTTTTTT.

The gene calls are TRBV18 and TRBJ1-1; a possible D gene is TRBD1 (6 bases). This CDR3 has 14 residues. Trimming took 8 bases from V and 1 from J, leaving 14 bases between them. Germline V lookup: CDR1 KGHSH, CDR2 LQKENI. The CDR3 reads CASRLQGSNTEAFF. The CDR3 DNA follows: TGTGCCAGCCGTCTGCAGGGGTCGAACACTGAAGCTTTCTTT.

The V gene is TRBV29-1, the J gene TRBJ1-2, with a possible D match to TRBD1 (6 bases). Trimming removed 4 bases from V and 4 bases from J, with 10 bases in between. CDR3 length: 12 amino acids. The germline CDR1 and CDR2 sequences are SQVTM and ANQGSEA. The CDR3: CSVGGGGYGYTF. CDR3 DNA sequence: TGCAGCGTTGGGGGGGGCGGCTATGGCTACACCTTC.

The CDR3 DNA is TGTGCCAGTAGTATCCGCGGGGATTTCTACGAGCAGTACTTC. Amino acid sequence: CASSIRGDFYEQYF. The chain couples TRBV19 to TRBJ2-7, with D possibly TRBD2 on 6 matching bases. From germline, CDR1 is LNHDA and CDR2 SQIVND (reference sequence). Trimming stripped 3 bases from V and 3 bases from J, with 12 bases between. CDR3 size: 14 residues.

This chain links TRBV6-1 with TRBJ2-2; TRBD2 aligns across 13 bases. The CDR3 covers 19 residues. J was trimmed by 5 bases and V by 2 bases; bases with no gene match: 11. Per the germline V gene, CDR1 is MNHNS and CDR2 is SASEGT. CDR3 sequence: CASSERAPLAGGPTGELFF. DNA of the CDR3: TGTGCCAGCAGTGAACGGGCCCCACTAGCGGGAGGGCCGACCGGGGAGCTGTTTTTT.

This clone was seen repeatedly, ten times or more. V and J are TRBV5-1 and TRBJ1-4, with D possibly being TRBD1 (5 bases). Germline values: CDR1 SGHRS, CDR2 YFSETQ. The CDR3 is 14 amino acids. Trimming stripped 4 bases from V and 7 bases from J, with 14 bases between. The CDR3 region has the DNA TGCGCCAGCAGCGCGGGGGTGAGGAGTGAAAAACTGTTTTTT. It translates to CASSAGVRSEKLFF. Combining the CDR3 with reference TRBV5-1 and TRBJ1-4 gives the whole variable domain KAGVTQTPRYLIKTRGQQVTLSCSPISGHRSVSWYQQTPGQGLQFLFEYFSETQRNKGNFPGRFSGRQFSNSRSEMNVSTLELGDSALYLCASSAGVRSEKLFFGSGTQLSVL.

This chain joins TRBV10-3 and TRBJ2-3; 7 positions match TRBD2. CDR1 is ENHRY, CDR2 SYGVKD, per germline. Trimming cost V 8 bases and J 2 bases; bases outside gene matches: 16. This CDR3 spans 17 amino acids. This chain's CDR3 is CAIGETTSGAVTDTQYF. The CDR3 DNA is TGTGCCATCGGGGAGACGACCAGCGGGGCGGTCACAGATACGCAGTATTTT.